This paragraph covers one T cell receptor beta chain sequence. TCRdb's copy holds only in-frame clones and misses some; the assay was immunoSEQ multiplex PCR. The table records 50,000 to 65,000 clones, over 75% of them present only once. The CDR3 spans 15 residues. Germline V gene lookup returns CDR1 MGHDK and CDR2 SYGVNS. Trimming removed 3 bases from V and 7 bases from J; junction bases left unmatched: 9. These data belong to a study of control samples from healthy donors and cancer patients. This sequence was found in a woman between 45 and 60 years old with colorectal cancer. Sequenced input: PBMCs. The chain is built from TRBV25-1 and TRBJ1-1, with 9 bases that match TRBD1. The CDR3, as DNA: TGTGCCAGCAGTGATTGGACACAGGGGGCCCTTGAAGCTTTCTTT. Protein product: CASSDWTQGALEAFF.